Each of the 5 T cell receptor beta chains below was sequenced from the same sample in a study of T-cell reconstitution after alpha-beta-depleted transplantation in children. Unique molecular identifiers tagged the TCRbeta library. A single record per CDR3 protein comes from TCRdb applying MiXCR to the PCR reads. There are over 450,000 distinct CDR3 sequences in the sample; about 10% occur only once, and approximately 2% lies in the top ten. The sequenced sample was PBMCs, obtained before TCRalphabeta/CD19-depleted stem cell transplant. These receptors came from a child under 10 years old with inherited bone marrow failure, due to receive a stem cell transplant.

About this clonotype itself: Possible read error: a much larger clone is one base away. J is TRBJ2-7 and V is TRBV6-1; D is possibly TRBD1 or TRBD2 (5 bases each). The CDR3 consists of 15 residues. Trimming removed 6 bases from V and 1 base from J, with 16 bases in between. The germline gives CDR1 MNHNS, CDR2 SASEGT. This CDR3 reads CASRPRRGASYEQYF. CDR3 sequence (DNA): TGTGCCAGCAGGCCTCGGAGAGGGGCTTCCTACGAGCAGTACTTC.

This clonotype was detected ten times or more. The rearrangement uses TRBV6-1 and TRBJ2-1, with D perhaps TRBD2 (5 bases). Trimming took 4 bases from V and 3 from J, leaving 10 bases between them. The CDR3 length is 14 residues. Germline V CDR1 and CDR2: MNHNS, SASEGT. The CDR3 region is CASSGIGSYNEQFF. CDR3 sequence (DNA): TGTGCCAGCAGTGGGATAGGGAGCTACAATGAGCAGTTCTTC.

The chain recombines TRBV9 with TRBJ2-7, with TRBD2 identical over 11 bases. From germline, CDR1 is SGDLS and CDR2 YYNGEE. CDR3 size: 15 residues. The junction had 8 bases not matched to a gene; V was cut back by 3 bases and J by 6 bases. The CDR3 nucleotides read TGTGCCAGCAGCGGGACTAGCGGGCTTGGGGGCGAGCAGTACTTC. The encoded protein is CASSGTSGLGGEQYF.

This clonotype occurred a few times. The V and J genes are TRBV12-3 or TRBV12-4 and TRBJ2-1, with D possibly TRBD2 on 6 matching bases. This CDR3 contains 15 residues. Trimming pared 5 bases from V and 12 bases from J, leaving 23 bases between. This CDR3 is CASSPLSGLPSRQFF. The DNA of the CDR3 is TGTGCCAGCAGTCCCCTATCGGGACTCCCGTCCAGGCAGTTCTTC.

Details on this clonotype: It may be a read error: a sequence one base away is much more abundant. V usage is TRBV7-8 and J usage is TRBJ2-3; TRBD2 matches 12 bases. Per germline, CDR1 SGHVS and CDR2 FQNEAQ. CDR3 length equals 16 residues. Here the CDR3 DNA reads TGTGCCAGCAGCACAACTAGCGGGAGGATGTCAGATATGCAGTATTTT. The encoded protein is CASSTTSGRMSDMQYF.